The rows below give T cell receptor beta chains drawn from one sample of a study of blood T cell repertoires in COVID-19. The method was immunoSEQ multiplex PCR; TCRdb's version includes in-frame clones alone and lacks a portion of them. The sample yields about 330,000 clones, over 75% seen once. Input material: PBMCs or T cells enriched from blood (not recorded which). Receptors originate from a woman aged 25 to 39 who had recovered from COVID-19. Each CDR3 is given with its conserved first and last residue. The order of the fields is J gene, V gene, clone size, D gene, CDR3 DNA, CDR3 protein. D genes are given only for firm matches. Expanded clones are given a class, and other clones once, few, many or no size at all.

TRBJ1-1 TRBV28 NA TRBD1 TGTGCCAGCAGCGGCCGGGACAGGGGGTACACTGAAGCTTTCTTT CASSGRDRGYTEAFF
TRBJ2-3 TRBV10-3 NA TRBD1 TGTGCCATCAGTGAGGCACAGGGGGCCTATCCATTTAGCACAGATACGCAGTATTTT CAISEAQGAYPFSTDTQYF
TRBJ1-2 TRBV29-1 few TRBD1 TGCAGCGTTCTACAGGGGCTTAATGGCTACACCTTC CSVLQGLNGYTF
TRBJ2-5 TRBV19 NA TRBD2 TGTGCCAGTAGTATTGGAGGGACTACACAAGAGACCCAGTACTTC CASSIGGTTQETQYF
TRBJ1-2 TRBV7-2 few NA TGTGCCAGCAGCTTAGCTAGGGCAGGGGATGGCTACACCTTC CASSLARAGDGYTF
TRBJ1-2 TRBV4-1 NA NA TGCGCCAGCAGCCAAGTCCTCGGAGCTAACTATGGCTACACCTTC CASSQVLGANYGYTF
TRBJ1-1 TRBV28 NA NA TGTGCCAGCAGTCTCTTTAGCGCCCCCAGCACTGAAGCTTTCTTT CASSLFSAPSTEAFF
TRBJ1-2 TRBV6-5 NA NA TGTGCCAGCAGTTACAGACGGGAAGACTATGGCTACACCTTC CASSYRREDYGYTF
TRBJ2-1 TRBV4-1 NA NA TGCGCCAGCAGCCAAGTTTCGGAGGGGTACGGTAGGCAGTTCTTC CASSQVSEGYGRQFF
TRBJ2-7 TRBV4-3 NA NA TGCGCCAGCAGCCAAGGGAGGGCTGCTTTCGAGCAGTACTTC CASSQGRAAFEQYF
TRBJ1-6 TRBV28 NA NA TGTGCCACCGTCGTCGGGGGAGGGAAGGATTCACCCCTCCACTTT CATVVGGGKDSPLHF
TRBJ2-6 TRBV4-1 NA NA TGCGCCAGCAGCCAGGTCGGAGGTTCTGGGGCCAACGTCCTGACTTTC CASSQVGGSGANVLTF
TRBJ2-5 TRBV19 few TRBD2 TGTGCCAGTAGTATAGGGACTAGTAGGCAGACCCAGTACTTC CASSIGTSRQTQYF
TRBJ1-1 TRBV7-9 NA TRBD1 TGTGCCAGCAGCTTATCCAACAGGGGGAACACTGAAGCTTTCTTT CASSLSNRGNTEAFF
TRBJ1-5 TRBV2 few NA TGTGCCAGCAGTGATGCCCAGGGCGATCAGCCCCAGCATTTT CASSDAQGDQPQHF
TRBJ1-1 TRBV28 NA TRBD1 TGTGCCAGCAGCCCGGACAGGCTTGAAGCTTTCTTT CASSPDRLEAFF
TRBJ2-4 TRBV5-6 NA TRBD2 TGTGCCAGCAGCCCCGGGAGGGCTGACAAAAACATTCAGTACTTC CASSPGRADKNIQYF
TRBJ1-2 TRBV2 once TRBD1 TGTGCCAGCAGTGTGGGACAGTACTATGGCTACACCTTC CASSVGQYYGYTF
TRBJ2-1 TRBV6-5 once TRBD2 TGTGCCAGCACCGGGACTAGCGGGGATCGAGGGCAGTTCTTC CASTGTSGDRGQFF
TRBJ1-2 TRBV18 NA NA TGTGCCAGCTCGCCGGGCCTAGGGGACTATGGCTACACCTTC CASSPGLGDYGYTF
TRBJ1-1 TRBV9 NA TRBD1 TGTGCCAGCAGCGGGGACAGGGGGGTCACTGAAGCTTTCTTT CASSGDRGVTEAFF
TRBJ2-1 TRBV6-2/TRBV6-3 NA TRBD2 TGTGCCAGCAGTAAGGGACTAGCGGGGACTCGTTACAATGAGCAGTTCTTC CASSKGLAGTRYNEQFF
TRBJ2-7 TRBV27 NA TRBD1 TGTGCCAGCAGTGGGTACAGGGGTTACGAGCAGTACTTC CASSGYRGYEQYF
TRBJ2-7 TRBV7-9 NA NA TGTGCCAGCAGCCCCAGCGGGCGCGCCTACGAGCAGTACTTC CASSPSGRAYEQYF
TRBJ1-4 TRBV6-5 NA NA TGTGCCAGCAGTTACGGGGACATCGAGGGGAAACTGTTTTTT CASSYGDIEGKLFF
TRBJ2-6 TRBV3-1/TRBV3-2 NA NA TGTGCCAGCAGCCCTAGGCTTCGGGACACAATCTCTGGGGCCAACGTCCTGACTTTC CASSPRLRDTISGANVLTF
TRBJ1-4 TRBV11-2 NA NA TGTGCCAGCAGCTTAGTAGTACAGGACCGAGAAAAACTGTTTTTT CASSLVVQDREKLFF
TRBJ2-1 TRBV20-1 NA TRBD2 TGCAGTGCTAGTGGTTGGCTAGCGGGGGGTTTTCAGTTCTTC CSASGWLAGGFQFF
TRBJ1-2 TRBV7-8 NA TRBD1 TGTGCCAGCAGCTTGCAGGGACAGGGGGCGCAACACTTTGGCTACACCTTC CASSLQGQGAQHFGYTF
TRBJ1-2 TRBV5-4 few TRBD1 TGTGCCAGCAGCTCTGACAGGGTCCATGGCTACACCTTC CASSSDRVHGYTF
TRBJ1-2 TRBV5-1 NA TRBD1 TGCGCCAGCAGCTTTGGGACAGCCTCAGGCTATGGCTACACCTTC CASSFGTASGYGYTF
TRBJ2-3 TRBV5-1 NA TRBD2 TGCGCCAGCAGCTTGGATAAGACTAGCTTCGTCGCAGATACGCAGTATTTT CASSLDKTSFVADTQYF
TRBJ2-3 TRBV19 NA TRBD2 TGTGCCAGTAGTATCGCGGGGGGCCCTTCACAGTCTACGCAGTATTTT CASSIAGGPSQSTQYF
TRBJ2-3 TRBV2 NA NA TGTGCCAGCATGGCGGCAGATACGCAGTATTTT CASMAADTQYF
TRBJ1-6 TRBV12-3/TRBV12-4 NA NA TGTGCCAGCAGTGTGATAGGGGGTTCACCCCTCCACTTT CASSVIGGSPLHF
TRBJ2-1 TRBV27 NA TRBD2 TGTGCCAGCAGTTTGGGACGGGGGGACGAACAGTTCTTC CASSLGRGDEQFF
TRBJ2-3 TRBV5-1 NA NA TGCGCCAGCAGCTGGCAGGGTGACACAGATACGCAGTATTTT CASSWQGDTDTQYF
TRBJ1-5 TRBV19 NA TRBD1 TGTGCCAGTAGACACTCGACAGGGTTCTATCAGCCCCAGCATTTT CASRHSTGFYQPQHF
TRBJ1-5 TRBV30 NA TRBD1 TGTGCCTGGAGGCGACCAGGGGGCCCTAATCAGCCCCAGCATTTT CAWRRPGGPNQPQHF
TRBJ2-7 TRBV7-6 NA NA TGTGCCAGCAGCCCAGGGTCCGAGCAGTACTTC CASSPGSEQYF
TRBJ1-2 TRBV4-1 NA NA TGCGCCAGCAGCCAAGCGGGAGGGCAGGAGTATGGCTACACCTTC CASSQAGGQEYGYTF
TRBJ1-2 TRBV18 NA TRBD1 TGTGCCAGCTCACCCGGGACAGTGTTAGCTTATGGCTACACCTTC CASSPGTVLAYGYTF
TRBJ1-5 TRBV28 NA TRBD1 TGTGCCAGCAGACCCGGGGCAGGGGGATATAGCAATCAGCCCCAGCATTTT CASRPGAGGYSNQPQHF
TRBJ1-2 TRBV9 NA NA TGTGCCAGCAGCGTAGACGGGAACTATGGCTACACCTTC CASSVDGNYGYTF
TRBJ1-1 TRBV27 NA NA TGTGCCAGCAGTTTATCCAGGAACACTGAAGCTTTCTTT CASSLSRNTEAFF
TRBJ2-7 TRBV19 NA TRBD2 TGTGCCAGTAGTGTTGGACTAGCTTACGAGCAGTACTTC CASSVGLAYEQYF
TRBJ2-3 TRBV6-4 NA NA TGTGCCAGCAGTGATCCGGGAAGGGGGATAAGGGATACGCAGTATTTT CASSDPGRGIRDTQYF
TRBJ1-2 TRBV7-2 NA TRBD1 TGTGCCAGCACCGCGGGACAGTTGGGTGGCTACACCTTC CASTAGQLGGYTF
TRBJ2-5 TRBV28 few NA TGTGCCAGCAGTGGGGGACACGACCAAGAGACCCAGTACTTC CASSGGHDQETQYF
TRBJ2-7 TRBV6-5 NA NA TGTGCCAGCAGTTACCCAGGAACCTACGAGCAGTACTTC CASSYPGTYEQYF
TRBJ1-5 TRBV27 NA NA TGTGCCAGCAGCCCAGACAGGCGATATAGCAATCAGCCCCAGCATTTT CASSPDRRYSNQPQHF
TRBJ1-2 TRBV5-6 NA NA TGTGCCAGCAGCTTGACCCGGGGTGGCTACACCTTC CASSLTRGGYTF
TRBJ1-1 TRBV5-1 NA NA TGCGCCAGCAGCGTATCGGTCGGCACTGAAGCTTTCTTT CASSVSVGTEAFF
TRBJ2-5 TRBV14 once TRBD1 TGTGCCAGCAGCCGACAGGGGTTTGCAGAGACCCAGTACTTC CASSRQGFAETQYF
TRBJ1-1 TRBV27 many NA TGTGCCAGCAGTTTTACGGCGGGCACTGAAGCTTTCTTT CASSFTAGTEAFF